This entry features one T cell receptor beta chain sequence. Its antigen is as yet unknown. Trimming at V came to 7 bases and at J to 4 bases, leaving 3 bases not matched to a gene. This CDR3 comprises 12 residues. The V gene's germline CDR1 is SQVTM and CDR2 ANQGSEA. The sample belongs to a study of shared clonotypes between healthy human individuals. Findings and caveats of the study: Generation probabilities of non-shared clonotypes were lower (relative to those shared by all four donors). Sampling was confined to blood; repertoires within tissues likely differ. As a rule, naive subsets had a larger estimated richness than memory subsets. Sorted-subset samples were not fully sequenced, rarefaction indicated.

Profiling relied on immunoSEQ multiplex PCR, and the TCRdb table lists in-frame clones only, not all of them. Of about 2 million clones detected, around 95% appear once; the ten largest clones hold 0.1% to 0.15%. The sample was naive CD4+ T cells sorted from blood. Subset described: CD45RA+ positively selected. The receptor was derived from a man aged 18 to 30 in good health. The chain has TRBV29-1 and TRBJ2-5, with 10 bases aligning to TRBD1. CDR3 residues: CSGDRGSETQYF. The CDR3 region has the DNA TGCAGCGGGGACAGGGGATCAGAGACCCAGTACTTC.